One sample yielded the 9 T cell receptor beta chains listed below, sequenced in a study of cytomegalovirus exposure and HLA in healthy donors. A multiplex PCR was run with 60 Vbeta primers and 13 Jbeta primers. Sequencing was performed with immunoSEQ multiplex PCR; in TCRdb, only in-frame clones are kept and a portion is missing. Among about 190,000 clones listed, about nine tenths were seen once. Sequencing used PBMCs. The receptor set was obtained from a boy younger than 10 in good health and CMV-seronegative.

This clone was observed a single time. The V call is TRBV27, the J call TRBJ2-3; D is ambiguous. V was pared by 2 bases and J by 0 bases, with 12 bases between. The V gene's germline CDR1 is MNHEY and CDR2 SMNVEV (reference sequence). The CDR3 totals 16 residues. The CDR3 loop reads CASSLPRPTSTDTQYF. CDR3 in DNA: TGTGCCAGCAGTTTACCCAGGCCCACTAGCACAGATACGCAGTATTTT.

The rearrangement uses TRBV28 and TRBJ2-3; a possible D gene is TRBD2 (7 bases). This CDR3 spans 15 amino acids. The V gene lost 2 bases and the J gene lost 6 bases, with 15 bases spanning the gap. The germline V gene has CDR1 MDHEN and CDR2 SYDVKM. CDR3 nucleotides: TGTGCCAGCAGTTTAGTCAGGGGAGGGAGCGATACGCAGTATTTT. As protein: CASSLVRGGSDTQYF.

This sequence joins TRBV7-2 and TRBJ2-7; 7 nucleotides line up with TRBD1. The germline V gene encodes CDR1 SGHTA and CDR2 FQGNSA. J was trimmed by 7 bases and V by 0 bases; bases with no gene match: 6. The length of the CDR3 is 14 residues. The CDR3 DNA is TGTGCCAGCAGCTTAGCGACAGGGTTAAGGGAGCAGTACTTC. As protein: CASSLATGLREQYF.

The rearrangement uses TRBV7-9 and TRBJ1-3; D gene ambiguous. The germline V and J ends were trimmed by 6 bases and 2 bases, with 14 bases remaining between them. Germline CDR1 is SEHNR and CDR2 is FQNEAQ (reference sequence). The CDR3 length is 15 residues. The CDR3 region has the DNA TGTGCCAGCAGGAACGGAGGGTTAACTGGAAACACCATATATTTT. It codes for CASRNGGLTGNTIYF.

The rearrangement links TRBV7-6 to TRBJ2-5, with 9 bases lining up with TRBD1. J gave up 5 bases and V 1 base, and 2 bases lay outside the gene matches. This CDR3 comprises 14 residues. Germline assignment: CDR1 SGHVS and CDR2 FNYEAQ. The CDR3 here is CASSLDRGQETQYF. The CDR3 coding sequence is TGTGCCAGCAGCTTAGACAGGGGGCAGGAGACCCAGTACTTC.

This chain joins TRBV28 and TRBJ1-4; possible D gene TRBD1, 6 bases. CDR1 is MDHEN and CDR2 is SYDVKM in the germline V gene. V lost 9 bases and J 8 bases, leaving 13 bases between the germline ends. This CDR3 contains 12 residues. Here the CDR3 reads CASGIRGEKLFF. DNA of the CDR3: TGTGCCAGTGGGATAAGGGGGGAAAAACTGTTTTTT.

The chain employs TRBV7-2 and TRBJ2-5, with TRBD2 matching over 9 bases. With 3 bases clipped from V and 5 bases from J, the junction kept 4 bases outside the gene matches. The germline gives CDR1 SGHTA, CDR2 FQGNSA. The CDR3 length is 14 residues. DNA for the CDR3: TGTGCCAGCAGCTTTGGGACTAGCCTTGAGACCCAGTACTTC. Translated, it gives CASSFGTSLETQYF.

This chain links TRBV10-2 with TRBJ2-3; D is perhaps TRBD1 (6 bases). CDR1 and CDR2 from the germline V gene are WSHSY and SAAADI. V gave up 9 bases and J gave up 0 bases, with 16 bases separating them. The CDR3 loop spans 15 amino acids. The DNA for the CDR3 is TGCGCCAGTACGGACTGGCAGGGGAGCACAGATACGCAGTATTTT. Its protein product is CASTDWQGSTDTQYF.

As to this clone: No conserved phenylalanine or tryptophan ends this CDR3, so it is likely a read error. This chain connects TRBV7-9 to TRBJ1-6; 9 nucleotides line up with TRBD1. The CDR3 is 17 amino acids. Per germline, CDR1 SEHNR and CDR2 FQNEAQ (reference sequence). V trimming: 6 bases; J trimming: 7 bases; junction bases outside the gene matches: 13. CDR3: CASRMTVGQGRNSPLHL. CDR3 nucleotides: TGTGCCAGCAGAATGACTGTGGGACAGGGCCGAAATTCACCCCTCCACCTT.